The 6 T cell receptor beta chains in this list originate from one sample, sequenced in a study of T-cell reconstitution after alpha-beta-depleted transplantation in children (dated by TCRdb to the mid-2010s). The protocol used for the library was PCR. The data were produced on an Illumina HiSeq 2500. TCR library preparation used molecular barcoding, with unique molecular identifiers applied to normalize quantification of the TCRbeta repertoire. TCRdb trimmed public reads at Q25 via fastp, called clones via MiXCR and kept in-frame beta chains. When rows share a CDR3 protein, they turn into one entry using the most common DNA and genes. The sample table records approximately 1,000,000 distinct CDR3 sequences; about 29% of these occur just once. The ten largest account for around 30% of the sample. Read against the paper, the sample's treatment or condition label means: allogeneic hematopoietic cell transplantation with graft depleted of TCRalphabeta T cells and CD19 B cells.

The sample was PBMCs, mostly from graft donor cells, taken 360 days after TCRalphabeta/CD19-depleted stem cell transplant. All receptors derive from a boy younger than two who had a stem cell transplant for SCID, so the T cells may come from the graft donor.

The chain recombines TRBV27 with TRBJ2-1; 8 bases map to TRBD1. The CDR3 covers 14 residues. V trimming: 6 bases; J trimming: 3 bases; junction bases outside the gene matches: 4. Germline V gene sequence: CDR1 MNHEY, CDR2 SMNVEV (reference sequence). The CDR3 loop reads CASRGGQGYNEQFF. The CDR3, as DNA: TGTGCCAGCAGGGGAGGACAGGGCTACAATGAGCAGTTCTTC.

This chain connects TRBV20-1 to TRBJ2-7, with 11 bases aligning to TRBD2. The germline V gene encodes CDR1 DFQATT and CDR2 SNEGSKA (reference sequence). This CDR3 region has 15 residues. Germline trimming cut 6 bases from V and 1 base from J; bases unmatched to any gene: 8. CDR3 in DNA: TGCAGTGCCTTAGCGGGGGGGCCAAAGTCCTACGAGCAGTACTTC. Translating gives CSALAGGPKSYEQYF.

The table lists this clonotype with a few counts. This sequence joins TRBV18 and TRBJ1-5, with TRBD1 matching over 7 bases. The length of the CDR3 is 15 residues. Germline values: CDR1 KGHSH, CDR2 LQKENI. V shed 3 bases and J 3 bases; nucleotides not matched to a gene: 5. The CDR3 nucleotides are TGTGCCAGCTCACCGGACAGGCCTACCAATCAGCCCCAGCATTTT. This sequence encodes CASSPDRPTNQPQHF.

This clonotype has only a few counts. CDR3: CASSVPPRADTGELFF. As DNA, the CDR3 is TGTGCCAGCAGCGTACCACCTAGGGCGGACACCGGGGAGCTGTTTTTT. The gene calls are TRBV9 and TRBJ2-2; D is undetermined. CDR3 length equals 16 residues. The V gene's germline CDR1 is SGDLS and CDR2 YYNGEE. V dropped 1 base and J dropped 3 bases, with 13 bases sitting between them.

The rearrangement links TRBV9 to TRBJ1-5; D might be TRBD1 (6 bases). V dropped 2 bases and J dropped 0 bases, with 21 bases sitting between them. Germline V lookup: CDR1 SGDLS, CDR2 YYNGEE. This CDR3 has 19 amino acids. The CDR3 DNA is TGTGCCAGCAGCGTGGGCGGGGGCTCCCGTCCTAATAGCAATCAGCCCCAGCATTTT. Translating it yields CASSVGGGSRPNSNQPQHF.

The gene calls are TRBV18 and TRBJ1-1, with TRBD1 as a possible D gene (6 bases). Germline CDR1 is KGHSH and CDR2 is LQKENI. Trimming cost V 6 bases and J 2 bases, with 13 bases left between them. This CDR3 region has 14 residues. The CDR3 is CASSLQGFNTEAFF. Here the CDR3 DNA reads TGTGCCAGCTCCCTTCAGGGGTTTAACACTGAAGCTTTCTTT. The full variable domain, rest sourced from reference TRBV18 and TRBJ1-1, is NAGVMQNPRHLVRRRGQEARLRCSPMKGHSHVYWYRQLPEEGLKFMVYLQKENIIDESGMPKERFSAEFPKEGPSILRIQQVVRGDSAAYFCASSLQGFNTEAFFGQGTRLTVV.